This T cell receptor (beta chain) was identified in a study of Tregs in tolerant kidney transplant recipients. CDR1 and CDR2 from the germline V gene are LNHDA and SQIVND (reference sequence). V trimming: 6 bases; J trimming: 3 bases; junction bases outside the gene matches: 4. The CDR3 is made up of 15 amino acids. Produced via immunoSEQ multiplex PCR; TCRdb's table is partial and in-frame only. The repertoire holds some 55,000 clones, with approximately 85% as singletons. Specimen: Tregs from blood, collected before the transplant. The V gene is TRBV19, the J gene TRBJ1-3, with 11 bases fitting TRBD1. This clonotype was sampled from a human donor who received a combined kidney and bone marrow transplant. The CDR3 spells CASSGQGALGNTIYF. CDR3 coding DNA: TGTGCCAGTAGCGGACAGGGGGCGCTTGGAAACACCATATATTTT.